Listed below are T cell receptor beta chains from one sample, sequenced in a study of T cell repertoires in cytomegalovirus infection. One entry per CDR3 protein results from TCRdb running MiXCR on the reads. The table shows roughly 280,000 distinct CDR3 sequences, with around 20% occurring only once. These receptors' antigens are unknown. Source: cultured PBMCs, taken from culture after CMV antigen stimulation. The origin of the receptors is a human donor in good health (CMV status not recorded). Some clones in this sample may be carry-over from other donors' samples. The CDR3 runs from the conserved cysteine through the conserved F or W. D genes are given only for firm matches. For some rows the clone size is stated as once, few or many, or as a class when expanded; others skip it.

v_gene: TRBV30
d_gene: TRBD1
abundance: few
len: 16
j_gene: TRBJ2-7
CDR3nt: TGTGCCTGGAATCTCGGGACAGGGGGCAGCTCCTACGAGCAGTACTTC
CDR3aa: CAWNLGTGGSSYEQYF

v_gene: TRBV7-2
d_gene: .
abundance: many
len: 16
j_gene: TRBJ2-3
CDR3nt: TGTGCCAGCAGCTTATACTGGATCCTTAGCACAGATACGCAGTATTTT
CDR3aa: CASSLYWILSTDTQYF

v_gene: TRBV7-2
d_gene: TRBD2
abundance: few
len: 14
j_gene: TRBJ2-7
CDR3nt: TGTGCCAGCAGAAGCGGGGCTAGCGGCTACGAGCAGTACTTC
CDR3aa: CASRSGASGYEQYF

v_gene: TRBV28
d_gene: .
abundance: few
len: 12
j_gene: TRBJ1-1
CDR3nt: TGTGCCAGCAGAAAATATGGGTTGGAAGCTTTCTTT
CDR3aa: CASRKYGLEAFF

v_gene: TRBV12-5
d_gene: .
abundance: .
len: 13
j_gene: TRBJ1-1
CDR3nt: TGTGCTAGTGGTTTGGGCCGGAACACTGAAGCTTTCTTT
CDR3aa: CASGLGRNTEAFF

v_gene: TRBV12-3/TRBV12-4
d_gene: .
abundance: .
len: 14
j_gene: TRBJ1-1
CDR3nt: TGTGCCAGCAGTGCCCTGACAACGAACACTGAAGCTTTCTTT
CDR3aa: CASSALTTNTEAFF

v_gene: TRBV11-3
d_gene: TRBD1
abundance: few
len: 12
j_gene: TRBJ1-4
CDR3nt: TGTGCCAGCCAGGACAGGGGCGAAAAACTGTTTTTT
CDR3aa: CASQDRGEKLFF

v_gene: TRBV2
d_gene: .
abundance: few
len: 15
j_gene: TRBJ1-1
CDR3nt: TGTGCCAGCAGTACAGGGTTGTTGAGAGACACTGAAGCTTTCTTT
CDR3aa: CASSTGLLRDTEAFF

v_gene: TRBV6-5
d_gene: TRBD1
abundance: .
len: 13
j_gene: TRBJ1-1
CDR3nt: TGTGCCAGCAGTTACGACAGGGGAACTGAAGCTTTCTTT
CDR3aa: CASSYDRGTEAFF

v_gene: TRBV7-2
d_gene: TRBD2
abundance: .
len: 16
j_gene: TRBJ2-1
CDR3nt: TGTGCCAGCAGCCCCGGGTGGGCTAGCGGATACAATGAGCAGTTCTTC
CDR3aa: CASSPGWASGYNEQFF

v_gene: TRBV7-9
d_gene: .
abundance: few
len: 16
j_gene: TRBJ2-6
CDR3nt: TGTGCCAGCAGCCCAGCGGTCAGTCGGGGGGCCAACGTCCTGACTTTC
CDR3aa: CASSPAVSRGANVLTF

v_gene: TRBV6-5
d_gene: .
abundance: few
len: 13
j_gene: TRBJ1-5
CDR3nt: TGTGCCAGCAGCCAGAGCCACAATCAGCCCCAGCATTTT
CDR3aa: CASSQSHNQPQHF

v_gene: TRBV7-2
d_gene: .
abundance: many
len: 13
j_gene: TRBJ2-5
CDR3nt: TGTGCCAGCAGCTTTAGGCCGCAAGAGACCCAGTACTTC
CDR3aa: CASSFRPQETQYF

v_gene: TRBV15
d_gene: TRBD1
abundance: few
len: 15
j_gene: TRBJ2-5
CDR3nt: TGTGCCACCAGCAGAGGACAGGGAATGGAAGAGACCCAGTACTTC
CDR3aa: CATSRGQGMEETQYF

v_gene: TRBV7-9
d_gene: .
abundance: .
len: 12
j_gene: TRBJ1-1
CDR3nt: TGTGCCAGCAGCAAAAGACAGTCTGAAGCTTTCTTT
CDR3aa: CASSKRQSEAFF

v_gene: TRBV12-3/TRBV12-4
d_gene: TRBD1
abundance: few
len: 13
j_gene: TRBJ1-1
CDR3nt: TGTGCCAGCAGTTTAGTCAGGGGGCACGTCGCTTTCTTT
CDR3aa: CASSLVRGHVAFF

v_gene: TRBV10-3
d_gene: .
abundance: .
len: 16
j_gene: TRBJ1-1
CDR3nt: TGTGCCATCAGTGAGAACCGGGTTCTATTCGACACTGAAGCTTTCTTT
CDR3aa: CAISENRVLFDTEAFF

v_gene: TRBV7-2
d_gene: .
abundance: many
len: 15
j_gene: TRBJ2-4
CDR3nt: TGTGCCAGCAGCTTAGGTCCAGGGCCCCTAAACATTCAGTACTTC
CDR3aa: CASSLGPGPLNIQYF

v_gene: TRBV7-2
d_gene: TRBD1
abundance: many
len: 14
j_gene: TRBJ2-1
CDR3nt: TGTGCCAGCAGCCCCCGGACAGGGTTGAATGAGCAGTTCTTC
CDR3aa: CASSPRTGLNEQFF

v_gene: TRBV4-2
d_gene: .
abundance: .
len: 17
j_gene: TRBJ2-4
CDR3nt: TGTGCCAGCTGCCAGGGTAGCGGATCAATAGCCAAAAACATTCAGTACTTC
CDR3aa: CASCQGSGSIAKNIQYF

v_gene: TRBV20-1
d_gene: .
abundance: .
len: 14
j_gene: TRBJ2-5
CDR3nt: TGCAGCGCCCTCCAGCAGCTGGGTGTCGAGACCCAGTACTTC
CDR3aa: CSALQQLGVETQYF

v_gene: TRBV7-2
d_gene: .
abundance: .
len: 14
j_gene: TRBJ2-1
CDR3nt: TGTGCCAGCAGCCCAGGACTCCCGAGGGGTGAGCAGTTCTTC
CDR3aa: CASSPGLPRGEQFF

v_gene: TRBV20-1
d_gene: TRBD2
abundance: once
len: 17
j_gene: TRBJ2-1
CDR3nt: TGCAGTGCTACCGCCAAGGCTAGCGGAATCTCCTACAATGAGCAGTTCTTC
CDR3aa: CSATAKASGISYNEQFF

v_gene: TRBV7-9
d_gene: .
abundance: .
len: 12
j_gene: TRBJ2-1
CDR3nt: TGTGCCAGCAGAAACAGGGATGGTGAGCAGTTCTTC
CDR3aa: CASRNRDGEQFF

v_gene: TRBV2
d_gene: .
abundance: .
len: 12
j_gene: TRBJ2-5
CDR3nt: TGTGCCAGCAGTTACACCCCAGAGACCCAGTACTTC
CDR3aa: CASSYTPETQYF

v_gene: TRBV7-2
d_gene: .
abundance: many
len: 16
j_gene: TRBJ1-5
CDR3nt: TGTGCCAGCAGCAGAGGGTCCGTAGGGGGACGGCAGCCCCAGCATTTT
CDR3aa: CASSRGSVGGRQPQHF

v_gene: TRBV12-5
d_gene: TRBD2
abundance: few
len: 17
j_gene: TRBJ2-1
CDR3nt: TGTGCTAGTGGTTTGTCCTTAGCGGGAGGGCACTACAATGAGCAGTTCTTC
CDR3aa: CASGLSLAGGHYNEQFF

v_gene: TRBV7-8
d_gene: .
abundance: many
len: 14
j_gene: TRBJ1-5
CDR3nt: TGTGCCAGCAGCGGGCGGGAGGGTCGGCAGCCCCAGCATTTT
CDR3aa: CASSGREGRQPQHF

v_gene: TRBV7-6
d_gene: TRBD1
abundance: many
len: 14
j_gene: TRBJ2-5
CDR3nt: TGTGCCAGCAGCACCAACACAGGGGAAGAGACCCAGTACTTC
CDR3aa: CASSTNTGEETQYF

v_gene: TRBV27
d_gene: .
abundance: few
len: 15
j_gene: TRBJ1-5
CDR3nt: TGTGCCAGCAGTTTCATATCAGGGGGCAATCAGCCCCAGCATTTT
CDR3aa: CASSFISGGNQPQHF

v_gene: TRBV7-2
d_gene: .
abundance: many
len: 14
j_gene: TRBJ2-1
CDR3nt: TGTGCCAGCAGGGCCGGGCCGGTACACAATGAGCAGTTCTTC
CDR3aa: CASRAGPVHNEQFF

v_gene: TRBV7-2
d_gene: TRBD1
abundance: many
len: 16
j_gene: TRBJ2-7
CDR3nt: TGTGCCAGCAGCTTACGCGGGACAGGAACCTCCTACGAGCAGTACTTC
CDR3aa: CASSLRGTGTSYEQYF

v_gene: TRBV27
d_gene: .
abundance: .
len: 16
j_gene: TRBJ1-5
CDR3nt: TGTGCCAGCAGCCATCGGGGGGGGTTTGGCAATCAGCCCCAGCATTTT
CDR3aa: CASSHRGGFGNQPQHF

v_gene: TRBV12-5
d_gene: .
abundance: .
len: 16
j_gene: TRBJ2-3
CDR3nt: TGTGCTAGTGGTCCCGGACGTATGAGGGACACAGATACGCAGTATTTT
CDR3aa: CASGPGRMRDTDTQYF

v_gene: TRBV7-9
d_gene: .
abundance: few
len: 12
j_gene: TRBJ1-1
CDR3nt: TGTGCCAGCAGCCCAGCGGTCTCTGAAGCTTTCTTT
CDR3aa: CASSPAVSEAFF

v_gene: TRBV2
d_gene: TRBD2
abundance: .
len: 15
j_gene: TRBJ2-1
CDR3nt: TGTGCCAGCGGGTCCGGGAGGGCCTCGTACAATGAGCAGTTCTTC
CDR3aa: CASGSGRASYNEQFF

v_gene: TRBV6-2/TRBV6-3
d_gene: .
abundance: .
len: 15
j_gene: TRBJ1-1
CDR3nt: TGTGCCAGCAGGGGCCCGACAGCGGAGAACACTGAAGCTTTCTTT
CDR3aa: CASRGPTAENTEAFF

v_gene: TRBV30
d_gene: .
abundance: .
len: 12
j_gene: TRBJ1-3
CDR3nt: TGTGCCTGGATAACTTCTGGAAACACCATATATTTT
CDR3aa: CAWITSGNTIYF

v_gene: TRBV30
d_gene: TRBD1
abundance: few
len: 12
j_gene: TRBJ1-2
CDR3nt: TGTGCCCTGACAGGGGGTCAGTATGGCTACACCTTC
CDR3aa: CALTGGQYGYTF

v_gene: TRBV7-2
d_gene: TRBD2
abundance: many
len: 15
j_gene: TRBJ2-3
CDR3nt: TGTGCGTCTAGCGGGAGAACTTCTTCCACAGATACGCAGTATTTT
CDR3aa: CASSGRTSSTDTQYF

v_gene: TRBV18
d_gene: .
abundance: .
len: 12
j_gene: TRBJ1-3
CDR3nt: TGTGCCAGCTCTCCAAAGGGGAACACCATATATTTT
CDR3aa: CASSPKGNTIYF

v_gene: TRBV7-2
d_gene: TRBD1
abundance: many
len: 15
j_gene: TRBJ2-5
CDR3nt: TGTGCCAGCAGCCTTTACCGGGACAGAACAGAGACCCAGTACTTC
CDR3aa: CASSLYRDRTETQYF

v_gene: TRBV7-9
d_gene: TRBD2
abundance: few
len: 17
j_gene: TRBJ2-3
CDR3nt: TGTGCCAGCAGCTTACCCCTAGCGGCAGATACGTGGGATACGCAGTATTTT
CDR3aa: CASSLPLAADTWDTQYF

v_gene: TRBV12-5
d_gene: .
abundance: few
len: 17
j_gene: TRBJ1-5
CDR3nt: TGTGCTAGTGGTTTTATCGTTCGATCGGGTTCAGATCAGCCCCAGCATTTT
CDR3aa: CASGFIVRSGSDQPQHF

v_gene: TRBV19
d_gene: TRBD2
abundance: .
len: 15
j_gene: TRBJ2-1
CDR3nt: TGTGCCAGTAGTATAGAGACTAGCGGGAGCAATGAGCAGTTCTTC
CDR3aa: CASSIETSGSNEQFF

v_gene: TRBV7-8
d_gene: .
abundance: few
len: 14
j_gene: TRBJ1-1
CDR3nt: TGTGCCAGCAGCTTAATGTCTATGAACACTGAAGCTTTCTTT
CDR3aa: CASSLMSMNTEAFF

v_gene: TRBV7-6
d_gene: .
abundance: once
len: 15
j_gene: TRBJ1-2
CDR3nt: TGTGCCAGCAGCTTAAGGGGAGGGGAGCGCTATGGCTACACCTTC
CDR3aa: CASSLRGGERYGYTF

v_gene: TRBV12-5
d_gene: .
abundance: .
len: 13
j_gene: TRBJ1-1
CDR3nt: TGTGCTAGTGGTTTGGGGCAAACAGGGATTCCGTTCTTT
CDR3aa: CASGLGQTGIPFF

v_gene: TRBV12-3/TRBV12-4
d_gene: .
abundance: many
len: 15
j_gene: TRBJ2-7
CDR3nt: TGTGCCAGCAGCCGCGTAGGCGGTAGCTCCTACGAGCAGTACTTC
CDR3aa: CASSRVGGSSYEQYF

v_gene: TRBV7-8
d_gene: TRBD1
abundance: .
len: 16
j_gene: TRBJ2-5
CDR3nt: TGTGCCAGCAGCTTAGGGGGACAGGGGGCGGGTGAGACCCAGTACTTC
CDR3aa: CASSLGGQGAGETQYF

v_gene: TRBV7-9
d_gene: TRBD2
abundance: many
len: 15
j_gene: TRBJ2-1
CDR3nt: TGTGCCAGCAGCTTCAGAACTAGCGGGCACCTAGAGCAGTTCTTC
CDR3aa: CASSFRTSGHLEQFF

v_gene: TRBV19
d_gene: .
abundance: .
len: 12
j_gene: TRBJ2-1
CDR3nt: TGTGCCAGTAGTATAGCGGGAGATGAGCAGTTCTTC
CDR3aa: CASSIAGDEQFF

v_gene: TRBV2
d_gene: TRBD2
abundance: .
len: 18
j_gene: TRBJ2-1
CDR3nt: TGTGCCAGCAAACCCCGGGGACTAGCGGGAGGGCCTATGAATGAGCAGTTCTTC
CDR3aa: CASKPRGLAGGPMNEQFF

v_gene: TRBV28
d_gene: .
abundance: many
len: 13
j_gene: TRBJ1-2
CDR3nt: TGTGCCAGCAGTTTAGACAACAACTATGGCTACACCTTC
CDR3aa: CASSLDNNYGYTF

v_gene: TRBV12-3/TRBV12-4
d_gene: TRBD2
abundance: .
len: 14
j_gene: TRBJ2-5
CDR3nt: TGTGCCAGTGTTCCGGGAGGGCGCGGTGAGACCCAGTACTTC
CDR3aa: CASVPGGRGETQYF

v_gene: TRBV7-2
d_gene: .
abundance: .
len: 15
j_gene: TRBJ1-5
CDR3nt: TGTGCCAGCAGCTTGCAAAGTAATAGCAATCAGCCCCAGCATTTT
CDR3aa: CASSLQSNSNQPQHF

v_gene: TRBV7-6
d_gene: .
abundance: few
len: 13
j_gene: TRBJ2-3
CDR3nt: TGTGCCAGCAGCTTAGTTGGAGGGAGTACGCAGTATTTT
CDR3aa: CASSLVGGSTQYF

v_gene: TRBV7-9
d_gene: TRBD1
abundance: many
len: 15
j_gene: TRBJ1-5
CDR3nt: TGTGCCAGCAGCGACTGGACAGGCCCCAATCAGCCCCAGCATTTT
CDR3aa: CASSDWTGPNQPQHF

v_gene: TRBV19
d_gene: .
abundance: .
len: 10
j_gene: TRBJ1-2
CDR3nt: TGTGCCACCGCCGGGTTGCGCTACACCTTC
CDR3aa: CATAGLRYTF